The clone carrying this TCR beta chain was counted a few times. Its antigen is currently unknown. MiXCR was run by TCRdb on the PCR reads, yielding one entry per CDR3 protein. The sample shows 13,000 or so distinct CDR3 sequences, roughly half of them seen only once. These data originate in a study of esophageal squamous cell carcinoma under preoperative chemotherapy. Study-level findings and limits: Clonal contraction, more than amplification, hit abundant clones after paclitaxel-nedaplatin. Chemotherapy was followed by significantly higher TCR diversity in peripheral T cells only, not tumor-infiltrating lymphocytes. Post-treatment tumor-infiltrating lymphocytes appeared partly derived from peripheral T cells migrating into the tumor.

Documented time point: before preoperative PTX-NDP chemotherapy. Before surgery, patients were given preoperative paclitaxel-nedaplatin chemotherapy. The CDR3 consists of 15 residues. The V and J ends lost 7 bases and 7 bases, in that order; junction bases with no gene match: 10. Sample collection was performed from a patient given preoperative chemotherapy. The source is a human donor with esophageal squamous cell carcinoma. The donor label of this sample is uncertain. The rearrangement links TRBV12-3 or TRBV12-4 to TRBJ2-3; 11 nucleotides agree with TRBD2. The CDR3 sequence: CASTIAGGPGYTQYF. DNA of the CDR3: TGTGCCAGCACCATAGCGGGAGGGCCGGGTTATACGCAGTATTTT.